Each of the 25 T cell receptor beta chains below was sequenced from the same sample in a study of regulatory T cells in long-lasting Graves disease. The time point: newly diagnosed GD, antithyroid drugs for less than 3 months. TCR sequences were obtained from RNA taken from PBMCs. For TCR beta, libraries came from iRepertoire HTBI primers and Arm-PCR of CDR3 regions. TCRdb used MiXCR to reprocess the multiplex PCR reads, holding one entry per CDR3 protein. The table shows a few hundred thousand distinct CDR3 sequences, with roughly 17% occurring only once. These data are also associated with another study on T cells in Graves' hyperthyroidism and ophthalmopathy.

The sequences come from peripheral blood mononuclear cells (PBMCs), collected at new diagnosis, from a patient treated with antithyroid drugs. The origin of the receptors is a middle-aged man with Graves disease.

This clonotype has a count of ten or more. The CDR3 nucleotides read TGTGCCAGCAGTTTACTGCAGGGCTTCAATGAGCAGTTCTTC. This sequence encodes CASSLLQGFNEQFF. The chain has TRBV28 and TRBJ2-1, with D perhaps matching TRBD1 (5 bases). The CDR3 length is 14 residues. The germline V gene encodes CDR1 MDHEN and CDR2 SYDVKM. Trimming removed 2 bases from V and 6 bases from J, with 11 bases in between.

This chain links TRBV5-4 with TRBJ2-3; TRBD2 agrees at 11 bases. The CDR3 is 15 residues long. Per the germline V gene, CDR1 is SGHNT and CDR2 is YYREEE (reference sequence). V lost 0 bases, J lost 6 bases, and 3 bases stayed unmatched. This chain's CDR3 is CASSLVAGGPDTQYF. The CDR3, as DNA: TGTGCCAGCAGCTTGGTAGCGGGGGGGCCTGATACGCAGTATTTT.

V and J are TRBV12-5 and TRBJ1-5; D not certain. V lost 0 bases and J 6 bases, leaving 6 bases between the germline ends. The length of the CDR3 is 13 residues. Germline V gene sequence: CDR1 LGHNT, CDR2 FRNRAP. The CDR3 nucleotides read TGTGCTAGTGGTTTGGTATTTGGTCAGCCCCAGCATTTT. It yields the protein CASGLVFGQPQHF.

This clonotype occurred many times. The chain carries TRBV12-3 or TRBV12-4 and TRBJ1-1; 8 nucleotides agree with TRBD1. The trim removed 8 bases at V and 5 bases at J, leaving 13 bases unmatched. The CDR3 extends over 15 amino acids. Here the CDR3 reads CASVTQQGDRTEAFF. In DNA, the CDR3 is TGTGCCAGCGTAACGCAACAGGGGGATCGGACTGAAGCTTTCTTT.

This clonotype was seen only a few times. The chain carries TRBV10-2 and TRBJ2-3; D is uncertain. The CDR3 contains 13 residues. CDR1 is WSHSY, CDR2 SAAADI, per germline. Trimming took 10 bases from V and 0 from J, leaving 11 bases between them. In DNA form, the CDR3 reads TGCGCCATCCCCATTACTAGCACAGATACGCAGTATTTT. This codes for CAIPITSTDTQYF.

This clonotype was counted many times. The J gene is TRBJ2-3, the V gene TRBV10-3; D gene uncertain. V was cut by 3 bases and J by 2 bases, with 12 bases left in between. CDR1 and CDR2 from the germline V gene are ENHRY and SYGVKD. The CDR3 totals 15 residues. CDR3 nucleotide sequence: TGTGCCATCAGTGAAGAGCACAGTCACACAGATACGCAGTATTTT. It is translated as CAISEEHSHTDTQYF.

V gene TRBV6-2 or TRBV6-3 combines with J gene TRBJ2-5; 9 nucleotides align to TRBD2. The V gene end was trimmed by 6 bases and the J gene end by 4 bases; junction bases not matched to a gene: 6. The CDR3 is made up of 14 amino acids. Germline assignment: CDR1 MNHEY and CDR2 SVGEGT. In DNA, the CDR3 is TGTGCCAGCAGCCGCGGGGGGGGGCGAGAGACCCAGTACTTC. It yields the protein CASSRGGGRETQYF.

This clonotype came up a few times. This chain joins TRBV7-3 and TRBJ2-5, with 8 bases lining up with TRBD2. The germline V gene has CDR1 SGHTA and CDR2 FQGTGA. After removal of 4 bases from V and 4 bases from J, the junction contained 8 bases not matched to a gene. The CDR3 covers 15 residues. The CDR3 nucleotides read TGTGCCAGCAGCTCGGGGGGGGGGCGCATAGAGACCCAGTACTTC. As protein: CASSSGGGRIETQYF.

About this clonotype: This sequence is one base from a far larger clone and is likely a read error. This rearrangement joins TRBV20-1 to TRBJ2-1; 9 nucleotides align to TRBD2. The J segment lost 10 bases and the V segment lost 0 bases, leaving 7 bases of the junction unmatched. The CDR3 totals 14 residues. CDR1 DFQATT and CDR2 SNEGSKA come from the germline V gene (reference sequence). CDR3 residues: CSARDSGGFYEQFF. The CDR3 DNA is TGCAGTGCTAGAGATAGCGGGGGTTTTTACGAGCAGTTCTTC.

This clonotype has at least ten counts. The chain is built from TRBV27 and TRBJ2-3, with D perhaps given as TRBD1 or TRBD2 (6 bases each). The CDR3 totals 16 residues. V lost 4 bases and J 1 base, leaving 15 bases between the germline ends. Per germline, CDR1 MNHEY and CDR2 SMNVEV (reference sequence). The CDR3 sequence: CASSSLGGLGTDTQYF. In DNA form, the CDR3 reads TGTGCCAGCAGTTCCCTGGGGGGCCTCGGCACAGATACGCAGTATTTT.

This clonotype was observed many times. The CDR3 sequence: CSVGGTGSRITNEKLFF. The CDR3 DNA follows: TGCAGCGTCGGGGGGACAGGCAGTCGAATAACTAATGAAAAACTGTTTTTT. The J gene is TRBJ1-4, the V gene TRBV29-1; TRBD1 matches at 8 bases. Germline V gene data show CDR1 as SQVTM and CDR2 as ANQGSEA. V dropped 6 bases and J dropped 1; count of bases not matched to a gene: 13. CDR3 length: 17 residues. Complete variable domain (other parts from reference TRBV29-1 and TRBJ1-4): SAVISQKPSRDICQRGTSLTIQCQVDSQVTMMFWYRQQPGQSLTLIATANQGSEATYESGFVIDKFPISRPNLTFSTLTVSNMSPEDSSIYLCSVGGTGSRITNEKLFFGSGTQLSVL.

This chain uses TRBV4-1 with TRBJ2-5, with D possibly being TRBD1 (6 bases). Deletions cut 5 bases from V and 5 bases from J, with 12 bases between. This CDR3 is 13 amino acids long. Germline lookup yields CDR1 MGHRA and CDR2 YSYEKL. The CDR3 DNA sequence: TGCGCCAGCAGCGACAGGCGAGTGGAGACCCAGTACTTC. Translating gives CASSDRRVETQYF.

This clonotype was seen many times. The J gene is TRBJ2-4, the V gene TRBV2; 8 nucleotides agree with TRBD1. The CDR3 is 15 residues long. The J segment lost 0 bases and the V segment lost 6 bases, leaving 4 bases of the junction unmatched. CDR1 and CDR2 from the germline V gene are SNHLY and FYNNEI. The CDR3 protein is CASRRQGLAKNIQYF. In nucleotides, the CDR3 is TGTGCCAGCAGACGACAGGGGCTAGCCAAAAACATTCAGTACTTC.

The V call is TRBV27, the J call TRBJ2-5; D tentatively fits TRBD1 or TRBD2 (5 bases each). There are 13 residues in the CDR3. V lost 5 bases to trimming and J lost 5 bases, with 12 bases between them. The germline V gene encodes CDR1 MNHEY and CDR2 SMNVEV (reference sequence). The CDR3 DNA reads TGTGCCAGCAGTCCACTTGAGGGGGAGACCCAGTACTTC. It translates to CASSPLEGETQYF.

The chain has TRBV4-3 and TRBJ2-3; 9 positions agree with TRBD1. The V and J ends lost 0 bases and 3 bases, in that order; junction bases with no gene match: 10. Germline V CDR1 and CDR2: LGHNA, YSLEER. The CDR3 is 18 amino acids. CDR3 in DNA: TGCGCCAGCAGCCAAGATTATATAACAGGGGGCAGGACAGATACGCAGTATTTT. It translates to CASSQDYITGGRTDTQYF.

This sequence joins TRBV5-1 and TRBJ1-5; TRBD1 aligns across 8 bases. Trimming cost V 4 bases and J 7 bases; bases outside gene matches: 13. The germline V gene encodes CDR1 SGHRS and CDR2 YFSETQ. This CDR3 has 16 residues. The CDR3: CASSPLPAGGAQPQHF. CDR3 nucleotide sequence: TGCGCCAGCAGCCCGCTCCCGGCAGGGGGCGCCCAGCCCCAGCATTTT.

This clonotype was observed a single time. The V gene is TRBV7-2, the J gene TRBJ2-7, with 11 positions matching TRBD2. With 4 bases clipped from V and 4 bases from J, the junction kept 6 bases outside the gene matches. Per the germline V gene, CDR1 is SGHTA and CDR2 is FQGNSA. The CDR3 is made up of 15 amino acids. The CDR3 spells CASSSLAGGKYEQYF. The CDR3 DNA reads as TGTGCCAGCAGCTCCCTAGCGGGAGGAAAGTACGAGCAGTACTTC.

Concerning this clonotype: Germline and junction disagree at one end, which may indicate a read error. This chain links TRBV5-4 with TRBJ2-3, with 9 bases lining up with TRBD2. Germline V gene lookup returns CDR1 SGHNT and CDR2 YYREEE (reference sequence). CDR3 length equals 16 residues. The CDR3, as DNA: TGTGCCAGCAGCACCTCTGGGCGGGGGGGCACGGATACGCAGTATTTT. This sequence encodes CASSTSGRGGTDTQYF.

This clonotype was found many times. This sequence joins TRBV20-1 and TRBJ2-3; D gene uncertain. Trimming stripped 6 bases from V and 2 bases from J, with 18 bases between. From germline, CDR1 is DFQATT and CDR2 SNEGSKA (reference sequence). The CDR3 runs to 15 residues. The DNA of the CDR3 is TGCAGTGCCCGGTCAGACATAATTTACACAGATACGCAGTATTTT. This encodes CSARSDIIYTDTQYF.

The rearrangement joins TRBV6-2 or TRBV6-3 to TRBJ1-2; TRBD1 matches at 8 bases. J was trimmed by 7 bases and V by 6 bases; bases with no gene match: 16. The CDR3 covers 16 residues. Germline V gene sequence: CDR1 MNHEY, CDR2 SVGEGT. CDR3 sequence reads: CASSPHPLTGAAGYTF. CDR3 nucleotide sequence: TGTGCCAGCAGCCCCCACCCGCTGACAGGGGCTGCTGGCTACACCTTC.

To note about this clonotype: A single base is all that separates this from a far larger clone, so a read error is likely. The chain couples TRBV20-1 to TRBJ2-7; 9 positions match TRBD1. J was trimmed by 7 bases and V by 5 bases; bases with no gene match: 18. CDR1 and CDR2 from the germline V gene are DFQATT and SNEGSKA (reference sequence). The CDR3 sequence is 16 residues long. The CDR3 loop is CSAENPGTGWRNEQYF. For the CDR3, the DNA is TGCAGTGCTGAGAACCCCGGGACAGGGTGGCGCAATGAGCAGTACTTC.

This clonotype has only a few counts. CDR3 sequence reads: CSVRLSGMSTDTQYF. CDR3 in DNA: TGCAGCGTTCGTTTGTCGGGGATGAGCACAGATACGCAGTATTTT. This chain connects TRBV29-1 to TRBJ2-3; TRBD2 might be the D (5 bases). Germline CDR1 and CDR2: SQVTM and ANQGSEA. V was clipped by 5 bases and J by 0 bases, with 15 bases between them. This CDR3 comprises 15 residues.

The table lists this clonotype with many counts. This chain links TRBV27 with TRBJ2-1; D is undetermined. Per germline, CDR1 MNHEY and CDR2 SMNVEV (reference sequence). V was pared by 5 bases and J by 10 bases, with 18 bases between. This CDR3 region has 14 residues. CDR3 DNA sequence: TGTGCCAGCAGTAAAGGACCGCAAAATCGGGAGCAGTTCTTC. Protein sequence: CASSKGPQNREQFF.

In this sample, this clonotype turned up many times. The CDR3 reads CASRRPGVQETQYF. The DNA for the CDR3 is TGTGCCAGCAGGAGACCAGGTGTCCAAGAGACCCAGTACTTC. The V and J genes are TRBV28 and TRBJ2-5; no clear D gene. Between the trimmed V and J ends, which lost 6 bases and 1 base, there was a span of 12 bases. CDR3 length: 14 residues. CDR1 MDHEN and CDR2 SYDVKM come from the germline V gene. Based on the CDR3 plus reference TRBV28 and TRBJ2-5, the full variable domain is DVKVTQSSRYLVKRTGEKVFLECVQDMDHENMFWYRQDPGLGLRLIYFSYDVKMKEKGDIPEGYSVSREKKERFSLILESASTNQTSMYLCASRRPGVQETQYFGPGTRLLVL.

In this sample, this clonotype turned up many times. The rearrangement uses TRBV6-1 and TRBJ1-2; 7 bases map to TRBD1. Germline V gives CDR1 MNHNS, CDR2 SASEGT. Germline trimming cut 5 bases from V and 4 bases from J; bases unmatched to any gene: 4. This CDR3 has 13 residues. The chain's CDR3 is CASSLTGLYGYTF. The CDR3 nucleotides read TGTGCCAGCAGTCTGACAGGGCTCTATGGCTACACCTTC.